The entry that follows covers one T cell receptor beta chain sequence. Its matching antigen is unknown. Clones were sequenced by immunoSEQ multiplex PCR, and TCRdb holds only the in-frame ones, with some missing. Found here are about 100,000 clones, 80% to 95% of them singletons; the top ten hold about 1.8%. The data belong to a study of T cell responses to AZD1222 COVID-19 vaccine. Study-level findings and limits: Just a handful of AZD1222 recipients tested seropositive at baseline.

V was pared by 6 bases and J by 3 bases, with 12 bases between. Germline V gives CDR1 WNHNN, CDR2 SYGVQD (reference sequence). The CDR3 consists of 14 residues. The gene calls are TRBV10-1 and TRBJ1-3, with a tentative D call TRBD1 (5 bases). The receptor's source is an adult in good health. This specimen consisted of peripheral blood, obtained on day 0 of AZD1222 vaccination. Here the CDR3 DNA reads TGCGCCAGCAGCGGCGGGGACCGTGGAAACACCATATATTTT. It translates to CASSGGDRGNTIYF.